The rows below give T cell receptor beta chains drawn from one sample of a study of cytomegalovirus exposure and HLA in healthy donors. TCRdb keeps only in-frame clones here, not all; method: immunoSEQ multiplex PCR. The table has roughly 200,000 clones, around 86% seen once. Sequencing was performed on PBMCs. Receptors originate from a man aged 25 to 45 in good health and CMV-seropositive. Both conserved end residues are part of each CDR3. Some rows have no size entry. The others give once, few or many, or a class for an expanded clone.

clone_size: NA; j_call: TRBJ2-1; v_call: TRBV7-9; cdr3_length: 15; cdr3_aa: CATSRLAGSYNEQFF
clone_size: NA; j_call: TRBJ2-1; v_call: TRBV6-5; cdr3_length: 15; cdr3_aa: CASSYVGSGSYEQFF
clone_size: NA; j_call: TRBJ2-3; v_call: TRBV19; cdr3_length: 15; cdr3_aa: CASSPLGAEGDTQYF
clone_size: few; j_call: TRBJ2-7; v_call: TRBV2; cdr3_length: 14; cdr3_aa: CASSDTSGAYEQYF
clone_size: NA; j_call: TRBJ2-7; v_call: TRBV2; cdr3_length: 14; cdr3_aa: CASYSPGNSYEQYF
clone_size: NA; j_call: TRBJ1-5; v_call: TRBV7-6; cdr3_length: 15; cdr3_aa: CASSRPWGAALPQHF
clone_size: NA; j_call: TRBJ2-7; v_call: TRBV7-2; cdr3_length: 15; cdr3_aa: CASSPSPVPSYEQYF
clone_size: once; j_call: TRBJ2-4; v_call: TRBV28; cdr3_length: 17; cdr3_aa: CASSLSASGTAKNIQYF
clone_size: NA; j_call: TRBJ2-1; v_call: TRBV7-2; cdr3_length: 16; cdr3_aa: CASSLGGLGKYNEQFF
clone_size: NA; j_call: TRBJ1-1; v_call: TRBV2; cdr3_length: 12; cdr3_aa: CASRQLNTEAFF
clone_size: NA; j_call: TRBJ1-2; v_call: TRBV14; cdr3_length: 15; cdr3_aa: CASSPGQGALYGYTF
clone_size: NA; j_call: TRBJ2-1; v_call: TRBV5-8; cdr3_length: 14; cdr3_aa: CATLSSPYYNEQFF
clone_size: NA; j_call: TRBJ1-2; v_call: TRBV7-9; cdr3_length: 14; cdr3_aa: CASSFGGGGDGYTF